This T cell receptor beta chain was recovered during a study of blood T cell repertoires in COVID-19. About the study: Sample material is recorded as cDNA or gDNA derived from T cells, B-cell-depleted T cells, or PBMCs.

Method: immunoSEQ multiplex PCR; TCRdb's copy keeps in-frame clones and lacks some. The table shows about 160,000 clones, with approximately 82% occurring only once. From germline, CDR1 is SGHDT and CDR2 YYEEEE. The CDR3 contains 14 residues. Trimming removed 4 bases at V and 5 bases at J, with 14 bases between. This clone was counted a few times. Source material: peripheral blood. The sequence was collected from a woman aged 80 or over with acute or convalescent COVID-19. The chain carries TRBV5-6 and TRBJ2-3; weak D call: TRBD2 (6 bases). The CDR3 protein is CASSLPPGGDTQYF. DNA of the CDR3: TGTGCCAGCAGCCTGCCCCCCGGGGGAGATACGCAGTATTTT.